This note documents a single T cell receptor beta chain sequence. Antigen: not known. Assay used: immunoSEQ multiplex PCR; TCRdb lists only in-frame clones, some missing. The table lists about 71,000 clones, about 81% of them singletons. These data are taken from a study of OX40 agonist ivuxolimab in advanced cancers. About the study: Patients were dosed intravenously with ivuxolimab at 0.01 to 10 mg/kg every 2 weeks. Dose-escalation patients were diagnosed with hepatocellular carcinoma, melanoma, renal cell cancer or head and neck cancer. Study results and limitations: Mean expanded clone counts were higher in CD8+ than CD4+ T cells.

The CDR3 extends over 15 amino acids. The V end was cut by 1 base, the J end by 9 bases, with 19 bases between. CDR1 is SGHNT and CDR2 is YYREEE in the germline V gene (reference sequence). V gene TRBV5-4 combines with J gene TRBJ2-5; TRBD1 is a possible D gene (5 bases). The sequence was obtained from an adult with an advanced solid tumor such as melanoma, head and neck, liver or kidney cancer. The starting material was CD4+ or CD8+ T cells sorted from blood, obtained in a trial of the OX40 agonist ivuxolimab. Here the CDR3 reads CASSLSFGPIGAQYF. DNA for the CDR3: TGTGCCAGCAGCTTGTCGTTTGGCCCGATAGGGGCCCAGTACTTC.